The sequence of this T cell receptor (beta chain) was determined in a study of T cells after yellow fever vaccination. MiXCR, run by TCRdb on the 5' RACE reads, gives a single entry per CDR3 protein. Of roughly 160,000 distinct CDR3 sequences listed, around 7% are singletons. This CDR3 is 12 amino acids long. The J segment lost 7 bases and the V segment lost 5 bases, leaving 6 bases of the junction unmatched. Germline V gene data show CDR1 as DFQATT and CDR2 as SNEGSKA (reference sequence). In this sample, this clonotype turned up a few times. This TCR derives from a man between 18 and 29 years old who received the YFV17D yellow fever vaccine. The chain uses TRBV20-1 and TRBJ2-7; 9 bases align to TRBD1. This sample comprised CD4+ T cells sorted from PBMCs, obtained 5 days after the first yellow fever vaccination. This CDR3 reads CSASRQGGEQYV. The CDR3 bases are TGCAGTGCTTCCAGACAGGGGGGAGAGCAGTACGTC.